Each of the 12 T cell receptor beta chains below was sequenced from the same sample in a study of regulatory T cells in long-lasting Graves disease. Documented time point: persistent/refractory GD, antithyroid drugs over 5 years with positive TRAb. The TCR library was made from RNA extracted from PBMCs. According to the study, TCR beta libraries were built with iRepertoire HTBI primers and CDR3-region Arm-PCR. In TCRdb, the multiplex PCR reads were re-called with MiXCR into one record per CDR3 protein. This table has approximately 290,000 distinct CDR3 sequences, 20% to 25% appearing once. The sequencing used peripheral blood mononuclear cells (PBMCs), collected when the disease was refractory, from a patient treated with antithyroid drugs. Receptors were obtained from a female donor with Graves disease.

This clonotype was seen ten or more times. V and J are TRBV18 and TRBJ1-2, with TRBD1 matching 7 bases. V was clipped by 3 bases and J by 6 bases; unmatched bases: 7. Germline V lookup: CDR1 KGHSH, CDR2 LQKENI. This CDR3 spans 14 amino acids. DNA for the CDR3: TGTGCCAGCTCACCGACAGGGACACAGAATGGCTACACCTTC. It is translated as CASSPTGTQNGYTF.

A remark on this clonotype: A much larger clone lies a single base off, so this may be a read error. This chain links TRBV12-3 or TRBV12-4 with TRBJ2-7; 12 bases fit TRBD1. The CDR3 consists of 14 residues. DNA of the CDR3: TGTGCCGGCAGCTCCGGGACAGGGGGCTGCGAGCAGTACTTC. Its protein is CAGSSGTGGCEQYF.

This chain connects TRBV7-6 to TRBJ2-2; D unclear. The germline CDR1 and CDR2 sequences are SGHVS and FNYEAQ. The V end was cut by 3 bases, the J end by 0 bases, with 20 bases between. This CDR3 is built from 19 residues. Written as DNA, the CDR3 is TGTGCCAGCAGCTTCGGACCAGCCCTAATGACATCGAACACCGGGGAGCTGTTTTTT. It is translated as CASSFGPALMTSNTGELFF.

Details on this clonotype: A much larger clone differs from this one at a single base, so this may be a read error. The CDR3 DNA reads TGTGCCAGCAGTTACCCGGGACAGGATAACTGTGGCTACACCTTC. Amino acid sequence: CASSYPGQDNCGYTF. The genes are TRBV6-9 and TRBJ1-2; the match to TRBD1 covers 8 bases. This CDR3 has 15 residues. Germline V gene data show CDR1 as MNHGY and CDR2 as SVAAGI.

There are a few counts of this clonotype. The CDR3 bases are TGTGCCAGCAGCTTAAGAAAACAGAATAGCAATCAGCCCCAGCATTTT. Protein product: CASSLRKQNSNQPQHF. V is TRBV7-3 and J is TRBJ1-5; the D is unclear. This CDR3 has 16 residues. In germline, CDR1 is SGHTA, CDR2 FQGTGA. Trimming took 1 base from V and 0 from J, leaving 10 bases between them.

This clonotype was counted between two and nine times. The CDR3, as DNA: TGTGCCAGCAGTTACTCCGGACTAGCGGGAGCTTTAACCGGCGGGGAGCTGTTTTTT. Translating it yields CASSYSGLAGALTGGELFF. The chain is built from TRBV6-5 and TRBJ2-2, with TRBD2 identical over 13 bases. Germline V gene lookup returns CDR1 MNHEY and CDR2 SVGAGI. There are 19 residues in the CDR3. Germline trimming cut 0 bases from V and 7 bases from J; bases unmatched to any gene: 11.

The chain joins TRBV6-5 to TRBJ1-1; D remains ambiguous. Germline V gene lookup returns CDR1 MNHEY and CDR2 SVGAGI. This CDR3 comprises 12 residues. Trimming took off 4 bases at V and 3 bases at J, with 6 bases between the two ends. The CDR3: CASSWGYTEAFF. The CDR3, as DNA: TGTGCCAGCAGTTGGGGTTACACTGAAGCTTTCTTT.

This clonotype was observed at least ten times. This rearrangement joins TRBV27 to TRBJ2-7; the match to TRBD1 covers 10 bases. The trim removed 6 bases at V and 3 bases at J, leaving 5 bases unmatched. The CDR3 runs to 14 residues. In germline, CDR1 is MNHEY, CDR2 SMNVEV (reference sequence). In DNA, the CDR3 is TGTGCCAGCAGCGGGGGACAGGGGTACTACGAGCAGTACTTC. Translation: CASSGGQGYYEQYF.

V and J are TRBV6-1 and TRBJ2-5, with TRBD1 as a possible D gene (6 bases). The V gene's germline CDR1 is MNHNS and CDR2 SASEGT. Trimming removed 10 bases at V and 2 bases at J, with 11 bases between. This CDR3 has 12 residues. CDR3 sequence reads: CAIKDRQETQYF. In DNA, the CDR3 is TGTGCCATCAAGGACAGACAAGAGACCCAGTACTTC.

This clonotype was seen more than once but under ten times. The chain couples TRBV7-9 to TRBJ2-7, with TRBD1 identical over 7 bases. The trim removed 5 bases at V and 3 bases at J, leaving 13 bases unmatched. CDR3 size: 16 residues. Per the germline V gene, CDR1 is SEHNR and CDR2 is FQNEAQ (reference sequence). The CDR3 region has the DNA TGTGCCAGCAGCGACCGAGGGGGACAGTTCATCTACGAGCAGTACTTC. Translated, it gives CASSDRGGQFIYEQYF.

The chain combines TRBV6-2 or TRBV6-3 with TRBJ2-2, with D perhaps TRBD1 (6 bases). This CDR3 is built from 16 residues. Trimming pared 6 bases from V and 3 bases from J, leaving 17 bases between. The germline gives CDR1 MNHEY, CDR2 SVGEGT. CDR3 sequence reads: CASSRAGDADTGELFF. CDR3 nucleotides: TGTGCCAGCAGCCGCGCAGGGGACGCGGACACCGGGGAGCTGTTTTTT.

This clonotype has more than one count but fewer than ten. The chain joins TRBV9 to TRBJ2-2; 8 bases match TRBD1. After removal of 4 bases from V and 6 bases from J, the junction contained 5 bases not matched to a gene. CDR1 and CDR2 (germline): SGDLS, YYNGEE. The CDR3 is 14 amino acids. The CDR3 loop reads CASSPRTGSGELFF. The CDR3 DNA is TGTGCCAGCAGCCCGAGGACAGGGTCCGGGGAGCTGTTTTTT.